This TCR beta chain was identified during a study of regulatory T cells in long-lasting Graves disease. Investigators prepared the TCR beta libraries by applying iRepertoire HTBI primers and Arm-PCR of CDR3 regions. Using its own MiXCR run on the multiplex PCR reads, TCRdb lists one record per CDR3 protein. The sample holds 250,000 or so distinct CDR3 sequences, more than 15% seen once. This clonotype was seen at least ten times. The antigen is not known. Study-wide findings and caveats: Newly diagnosed disease favored TRBV20-1 and TRBJ2-1 over persistent disease.

The time point is: newly diagnosed GD, antithyroid drugs for less than 3 months. Preparation of the TCR library used RNA extracted from PBMCs. V was clipped by 2 bases and J by 5 bases, with 12 bases between them. Germline assignment: CDR1 MRHNA and CDR2 SNTAGT. This CDR3 is built from 14 residues. These data also formed part of another study, on T cells in Graves' hyperthyroidism and ophthalmopathy. That paper adds: Pregnant or lactating patients were excluded, as were those with uncontrolled infection or other autoimmune disease.

The receptor was isolated from a woman aged 25 to 39 with Graves disease. V gene TRBV6-4 combines with J gene TRBJ1-1, with a tentative D call TRBD1 (5 bases). This sample comprised peripheral blood mononuclear cells (PBMCs), obtained at new diagnosis, from a patient treated with antithyroid drugs. The CDR3 DNA reads TGTGCCAGCAGTGACACCTCTCGGGGGACTGAAGCTTTCTTT. Its translation is CASSDTSRGTEAFF.